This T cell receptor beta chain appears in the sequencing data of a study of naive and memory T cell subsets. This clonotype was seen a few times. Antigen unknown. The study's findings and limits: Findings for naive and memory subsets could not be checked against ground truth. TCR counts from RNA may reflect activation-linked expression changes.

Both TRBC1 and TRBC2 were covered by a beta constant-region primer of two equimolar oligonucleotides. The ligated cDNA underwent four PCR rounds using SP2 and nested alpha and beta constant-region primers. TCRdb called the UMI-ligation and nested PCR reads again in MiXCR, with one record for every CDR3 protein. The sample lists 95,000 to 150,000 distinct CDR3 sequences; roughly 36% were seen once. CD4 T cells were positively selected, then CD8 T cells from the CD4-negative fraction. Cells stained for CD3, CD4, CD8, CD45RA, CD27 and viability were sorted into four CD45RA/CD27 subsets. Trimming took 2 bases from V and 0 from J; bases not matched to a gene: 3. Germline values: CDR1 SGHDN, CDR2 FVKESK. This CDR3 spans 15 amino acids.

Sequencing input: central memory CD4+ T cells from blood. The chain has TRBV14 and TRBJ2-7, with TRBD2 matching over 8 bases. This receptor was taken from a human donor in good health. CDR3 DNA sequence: TGTGCCAGCAGCCAACTGGGGACTAGCTCCTACGAGCAGTACTTC. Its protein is CASSQLGTSSYEQYF.